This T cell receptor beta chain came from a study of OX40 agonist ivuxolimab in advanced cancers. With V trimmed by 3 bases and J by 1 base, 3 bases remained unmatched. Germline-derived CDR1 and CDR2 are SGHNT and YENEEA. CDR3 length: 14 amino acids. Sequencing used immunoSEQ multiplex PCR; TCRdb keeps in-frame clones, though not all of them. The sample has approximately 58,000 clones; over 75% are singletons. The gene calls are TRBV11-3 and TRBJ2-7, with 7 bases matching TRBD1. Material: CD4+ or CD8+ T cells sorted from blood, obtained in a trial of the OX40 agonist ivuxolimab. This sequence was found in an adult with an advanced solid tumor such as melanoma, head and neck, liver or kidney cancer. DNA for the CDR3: TGTGCCAGCAGCTTGGGACAGAGTTCCTACGAGCAGTACTTC. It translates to CASSLGQSSYEQYF.